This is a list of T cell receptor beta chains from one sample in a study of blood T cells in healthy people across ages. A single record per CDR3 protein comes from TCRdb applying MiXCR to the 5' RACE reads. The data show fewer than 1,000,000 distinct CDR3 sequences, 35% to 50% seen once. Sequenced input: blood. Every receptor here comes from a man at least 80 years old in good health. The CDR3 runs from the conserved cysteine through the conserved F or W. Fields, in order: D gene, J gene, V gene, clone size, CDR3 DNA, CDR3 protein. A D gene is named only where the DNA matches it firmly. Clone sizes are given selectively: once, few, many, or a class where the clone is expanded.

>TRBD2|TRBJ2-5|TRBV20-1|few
TGCAGTGCGTTTATGGGAGGGCGGGGGACCCAGTACTTC
CSAFMGGRGTQYF
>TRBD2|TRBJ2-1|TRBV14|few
TGTGCCAGCAGCCCAATGGCTAGCGGGAGAAGTTATGAGCAGTTCTTC
CASSPMASGRSYEQFF
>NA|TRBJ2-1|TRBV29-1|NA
TGCAGCGTTGAGAAGGGACTCCTATCCGGCAATGAGCAGTTCTTC
CSVEKGLLSGNEQFF
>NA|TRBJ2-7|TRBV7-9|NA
TGTGCCAGCACCGTCTACACAACCCCATACGAGCAGTACTTC
CASTVYTTPYEQYF
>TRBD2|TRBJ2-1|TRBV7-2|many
TGTGCCAGCAGCTTGATGCCTAGCGGGAGTTCCTACAATGAGCAGTTCTTC
CASSLMPSGSSYNEQFF
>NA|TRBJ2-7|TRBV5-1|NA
TGCGCCAGCAGCTCCAGGGGCTTTCTATGGGAGGCTGGGGGCGATGAGCAGTACTTC
CASSSRGFLWEAGGDEQYF
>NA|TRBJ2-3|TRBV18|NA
TGTGCCAGCTCAGACGCTAGCCCCCCCACAGATACGCAGTATTTT
CASSDASPPTDTQYF
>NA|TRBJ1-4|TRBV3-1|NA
TGTGCCAGCAGCCGAAGACAGCCTAATGAAAAACTGTTTTTT
CASSRRQPNEKLFF
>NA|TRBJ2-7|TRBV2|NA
TGTGCCAGCAGTGATCGGATCCAGTACTTC
CASSDRIQYF
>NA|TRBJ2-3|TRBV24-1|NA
TGTGCCACCAGTGATTTGCCGGGACTCGCCCTCACAGATACGCAGTATTTT
CATSDLPGLALTDTQYF
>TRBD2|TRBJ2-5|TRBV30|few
TGTGCCTGGAGTAAGGCAGCGACTAGCGTAGACCAAGAGACCCAGTACTTC
CAWSKAATSVDQETQYF
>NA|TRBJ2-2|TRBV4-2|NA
TGTGCCAGCAGCCAAGGATGGGACCAAGGGACCGGGGAGCTGTTTTTT
CASSQGWDQGTGELFF
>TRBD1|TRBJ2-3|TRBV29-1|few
TGCAGCGTTCGTGACAGGGGGCGATCAGATACGCAGTATTTT
CSVRDRGRSDTQYF
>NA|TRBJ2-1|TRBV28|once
TGTGCCAGCATGGTGGGAGGGGGCTACAATGAGCAGTTCTTC
CASMVGGGYNEQFF
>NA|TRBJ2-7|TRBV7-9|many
TGTGCCAGCAGTAGGGCATACGAGCAGTACTTC
CASSRAYEQYF
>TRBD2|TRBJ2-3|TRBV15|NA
TGTGCCACCAGCACCAGGACTAGCGCAACAGATACGCAGTATTTT
CATSTRTSATDTQYF
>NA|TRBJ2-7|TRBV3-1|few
TGTGCCAGCAGCCAAGGGGGGGCGGGCGAGCAGTACTTC
CASSQGGAGEQYF
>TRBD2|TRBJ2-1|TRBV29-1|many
TGCAGCGAAGGGACTAGCGGAGGTGAGCAGTTCTTC
CSEGTSGGEQFF